This T cell receptor (beta chain) was found in a study of T-cell memory formation after mild COVID-19. Findings and limits, study-wide: Whether second-wave clones peaking at day 37 were SARS-CoV-2 specific went unconfirmed. Contracting clones from day 15 to 85 had balanced CD4/CD8; later expanders favoured CD4+. The appearance of some responding clones in pre-infection memory suggested that cross-reactive memory joined. Mainly CM and EM harbored the contracting CD4+ clones; mainly EMRA harbored the CD8+ ones.

TCRdb processed the 5' RACE reads anew with MiXCR; each CDR3 protein has one entry. Here the sample spans about 240,000 distinct CDR3 sequences, 7.5% to 10% being singletons. About this clonotype: Its antigen is unknown.

Sequences were obtained from PBMCs or a T cell subset sorted from them (not recorded which). The receptor's source is a young man who had mild COVID-19 (a few samples of this study predate the infection). Cell type and time point are not known.

This CDR3 is CASSLYSEKLFF. The CDR3 DNA reads as TGTGCCAGCAGCTTATATTCGGAAAAACTGTTTTTT. V usage is TRBV7-9 and J usage is TRBJ1-4; no definite D call. With 2 bases removed from V and 8 bases from J, the gap between germline ends came to 6 bases. This CDR3 contains 12 residues. Germline values: CDR1 SEHNR, CDR2 FQNEAQ (reference sequence).